These 20 T cell receptor beta chains came from one sample sequenced in a study of T cells in tumors after PD-1 blockade. The data were produced by immunoSEQ multiplex PCR, yet TCRdb's version contains in-frame clones alone and is incomplete. The data show 50,000 to 75,000 clones, with over 65% seen just once and about 4.4% held by the top ten. The sequencing used PBMCs, collected after anti-PD-1 treatment. The receptors here all came from a human donor with basal cell carcinoma.

V gene TRBV20-1 combines with J gene TRBJ2-7; D uncertain. Trimming left V 0 bases short and J 6 bases short, with 3 bases between. Germline-derived CDR1 and CDR2 are DFQATT and SNEGSKA (reference sequence). This CDR3 has 10 amino acids. The CDR3 sequence is CSAREGEQYF. The CDR3 DNA sequence: TGCAGTGCTAGAGAAGGCGAGCAGTACTTC.

The V call is TRBV6-5, the J call TRBJ1-2, with 7 bases lining up with TRBD1. Losses at the gene ends were 6 bases for V and 6 bases for J; bases not matched to a gene: 10. This CDR3 comprises 14 residues. CDR1 and CDR2 (germline): MNHEY, SVGAGI. The CDR3 here is CASRETGIGNGYTF. In DNA, the CDR3 is TGTGCCAGCAGAGAGACAGGGATAGGTAATGGCTACACCTTC.

The V call is TRBV5-1, the J call TRBJ2-2; D might be TRBD2 (6 bases). Germline V gives CDR1 SGHRS, CDR2 YFSETQ. There are 14 residues in the CDR3. Trimming left V 4 bases short and J 3 bases short, with 10 bases between. The CDR3 nucleotides read TGCGCCAGCAGCGGGGGGACTGACACCGGGGAGCTGTTTTTT. Encoded protein: CASSGGTDTGELFF.

The chain recombines TRBV5-6 with TRBJ2-1; D remains ambiguous. The CDR3 sequence is 13 residues long. Trimming pared 1 base from V and 4 bases from J, leaving 6 bases between. Germline V gene data show CDR1 as SGHDT and CDR2 as YYEEEE. The CDR3 DNA reads as TGTGCCAGCAGCTTGAAGGGTTACAATGAGCAGTTCTTC. Amino acids: CASSLKGYNEQFF.

This clone was detected a few times. The V call is TRBV19, the J call TRBJ1-1, with unresolved D. The CDR3 contains 14 residues. Per germline, CDR1 LNHDA and CDR2 SQIVND (reference sequence). Deletions cut 6 bases from V and 0 bases from J, with 11 bases between. DNA for the CDR3: TGTGCCAGTAGCTGGGGAAGGATGAACACTGAAGCTTTCTTT. Protein sequence: CASSWGRMNTEAFF. Full variable domain (missing parts from reference TRBV19 and TRBJ1-1): DGGITQSPKYLFRKEGQNVTLSCEQNLNHDAMYWYRQDPGQGLRLIYYSQIVNDFQKGDIAEGYSVSREKKESFPLTVTSAQKNPTAFYLCASSWGRMNTEAFFGQGTRLTVV.

The CDR3: CASSLGGMDTQYF. The CDR3, as DNA: TGTGCCAGCAGTCTAGGGGGTATGGATACGCAGTATTTT. The chain is built from TRBV5-6 and TRBJ2-3, with a weak D call TRBD1 (6 bases). The CDR3 contains 13 residues. CDR1 is SGHDT, CDR2 YYEEEE, per germline. V lost 5 bases, J lost 6 bases, and 13 bases lay in between.

The chain joins TRBV27 to TRBJ2-2; D not certain. Germline V lookup: CDR1 MNHEY, CDR2 SMNVEV (reference sequence). V shed 3 bases and J shed 1 base, with 12 bases lying between them. The CDR3 extends over 16 amino acids. The CDR3 coding sequence is TGTGCCAGCAGTTTCGCGACAAGTGTGAACACCGGGGAGCTGTTTTTT. It codes for CASSFATSVNTGELFF.

V usage is TRBV6-5 and J usage is TRBJ2-1; 8 bases match TRBD2. CDR3 length equals 14 residues. Germline V gene sequence: CDR1 MNHEY, CDR2 SVGAGI. J was trimmed by 9 bases and V by 5 bases; bases with no gene match: 9. CDR3 sequence reads: CASSPRGGPGEQFF. CDR3 bases: TGTGCCAGCAGTCCACGCGGGGGGCCAGGTGAGCAGTTCTTC.

This clone was seen a single time. In DNA form, the CDR3 reads TGCAGTGCTAGTGCCCACCACCCAGCACAAGAGACCCAGTACTTC. As protein: CSASAHHPAQETQYF. This chain joins TRBV20-1 and TRBJ2-5; D ambiguous. V lost 3 bases and J 2 bases, leaving 16 bases between the germline ends. Per the germline V gene, CDR1 is DFQATT and CDR2 is SNEGSKA (reference sequence). The CDR3 has 15 residues.

The V and J genes are TRBV6-5 and TRBJ1-2, with TRBD1 matching over 9 bases. The length of the CDR3 is 14 residues. V was clipped by 7 bases and J by 3 bases; unmatched bases: 6. CDR1 MNHEY and CDR2 SVGAGI come from the germline V gene. CDR3 in DNA: TGTGCCAGCACCGAGGGACAGGGAGACTATGGCTACACCTTC. Residues: CASTEGQGDYGYTF.

CDR3 loop: CASSVGPGTSTDTQYF. Written as DNA, the CDR3 is TGTGCCAGCAGCGTAGGTCCAGGAACTAGCACAGATACGCAGTATTTT. V and J are TRBV9 and TRBJ2-3; D ambiguous. Germline CDR1 is SGDLS and CDR2 is YYNGEE. V lost 0 bases and J 0 bases, leaving 11 bases between the germline ends. The CDR3 loop spans 16 amino acids.

The V call is TRBV7-6, the J call TRBJ2-7, with 7 positions matching TRBD1. V gave up 8 bases and J gave up 7 bases; unmatched junction bases: 14. Per germline, CDR1 SGHVS and CDR2 FNYEAQ. This CDR3 has 14 residues. The CDR3 reads CASGQRQGAGEQYF. The CDR3 DNA sequence: TGTGCCAGCGGCCAAAGACAGGGTGCAGGAGAGCAGTACTTC.

The V call is TRBV5-1, the J call TRBJ1-3; 8 positions agree with TRBD1. Germline V gives CDR1 SGHRS, CDR2 YFSETQ. This CDR3 spans 14 amino acids. Unmatched junction bases numbered 4, after V lost 1 base and J lost 7 bases. CDR3 region: CASSLRQGYNTIYF. The DNA for the CDR3 is TGCGCCAGCAGCTTGAGACAGGGGTACAACACCATATATTTT.

The V gene is TRBV7-9, the J gene TRBJ2-5; D perhaps matches TRBD2 (6 bases). Trimming shortened V by 5 bases and J by 1 base, and 14 bases separated the two germline ends. The CDR3 is made up of 15 amino acids. The germline V gene encodes CDR1 SEHNR and CDR2 FQNEAQ (reference sequence). CDR3 coding DNA: TGTGCCAGCAGCCCCCCGGACTACACCCAAGAGACCCAGTACTTC. Residues: CASSPPDYTQETQYF.

The V and J genes are TRBV9 and TRBJ2-2; 12 bases are shared with TRBD2. This CDR3 is 17 amino acids long. V trimming: 1 base; J trimming: 6 bases; junction bases outside the gene matches: 7. Per the germline V gene, CDR1 is SGDLS and CDR2 is YYNGEE. As DNA, the CDR3 is TGTGCCAGCAGCGTATCTAGCGGGGGGGCCCGAGCCGGGGAGCTGTTTTTT. It specifies CASSVSSGGARAGELFF.

V gene TRBV30 combines with J gene TRBJ2-1; no clear D gene. This CDR3 is 13 amino acids long. The germline V gene has CDR1 GTSNPN and CDR2 SVGIG (reference sequence). Trimming took off 6 bases at V and 0 bases at J, with 9 bases between the two ends. CDR3: CACRYLSYNEQFF. CDR3 bases: TGTGCCTGCCGCTACCTCTCCTACAATGAGCAGTTCTTC.

This chain connects TRBV5-1 to TRBJ2-2, with 8 bases identical to TRBD1. The length of the CDR3 is 16 residues. Trimming at V came to 4 bases and at J to 1 base, leaving 6 bases not matched to a gene. Germline lookup yields CDR1 SGHRS and CDR2 YFSETQ. The CDR3 DNA reads TGCGCCAGCAGCAAGGGGGACAGGATGAACACCGGGGAGCTGTTTTTT. Translation: CASSKGDRMNTGELFF. Full variable domain (remainder filled in from reference TRBV5-1 and TRBJ2-2): KAGVTQTPRYLIKTRGQQVTLSCSPISGHRSVSWYQQTPGQGLQFLFEYFSETQRNKGNFPGRFSGRQFSNSRSEMNVSTLELGDSALYLCASSKGDRMNTGELFFGEGSRLTVL.

The rearrangement links TRBV4-1 to TRBJ2-2, with D perhaps TRBD2 (6 bases). Trimming took off 11 bases at V and 8 bases at J, with 12 bases between the two ends. The CDR3 sequence is 11 residues long. Germline loops: CDR1 MGHRA, CDR2 YSYEKL. The CDR3 region has the DNA TGCGCCGCATCACGGGGGGGGGAGCTGTTTTTT. Translating gives CAASRGGELFF.

For this clone: The sample holds other DNA sequences that translate to the same CDR3. The V call is TRBV6-2 or TRBV6-3, the J call TRBJ2-1, with 9 nucleotides matching TRBD2. The germline CDR1 and CDR2 sequences are MNHEY and SVGEGT. The CDR3 has 17 amino acids. After removal of 0 bases from V and 4 bases from J, the junction contained 7 bases not matched to a gene. The CDR3 DNA sequence: TGTGCCAGCAGTTACTCACCAGCGGGGGGCATATACAATGAGCAGTTCTTC. As protein: CASSYSPAGGIYNEQFF.

The V call is TRBV5-6, the J call TRBJ2-7, with TRBD2 as a possible D gene (5 bases). This CDR3 spans 13 amino acids. In germline, CDR1 is SGHDT, CDR2 YYEEEE. The germline V and J ends were trimmed by 4 bases and 2 bases, with 10 bases remaining between them. The chain's CDR3 is CASSAGVTYEQYF. As DNA, the CDR3 is TGTGCCAGCAGCGCCGGGGTGACCTACGAGCAGTACTTC.